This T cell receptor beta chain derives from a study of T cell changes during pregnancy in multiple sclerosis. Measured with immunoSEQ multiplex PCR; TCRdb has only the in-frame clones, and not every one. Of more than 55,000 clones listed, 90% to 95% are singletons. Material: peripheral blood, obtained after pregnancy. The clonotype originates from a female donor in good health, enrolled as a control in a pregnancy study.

The CDR3 sequence: CASSYRRTGGTDTQYF. In nucleotides, the CDR3 is TGTGCCAGCAGTTACCGTCGGACAGGGGGTACAGATACGCAGTATTTT. The chain joins TRBV6-6 to TRBJ2-3; the match to TRBD1 covers 10 bases. The CDR3 loop spans 16 amino acids. The trim removed 2 bases at V and 3 bases at J, leaving 5 bases unmatched. Germline CDR1 and CDR2: MNHNY and SVGAGI (reference sequence).